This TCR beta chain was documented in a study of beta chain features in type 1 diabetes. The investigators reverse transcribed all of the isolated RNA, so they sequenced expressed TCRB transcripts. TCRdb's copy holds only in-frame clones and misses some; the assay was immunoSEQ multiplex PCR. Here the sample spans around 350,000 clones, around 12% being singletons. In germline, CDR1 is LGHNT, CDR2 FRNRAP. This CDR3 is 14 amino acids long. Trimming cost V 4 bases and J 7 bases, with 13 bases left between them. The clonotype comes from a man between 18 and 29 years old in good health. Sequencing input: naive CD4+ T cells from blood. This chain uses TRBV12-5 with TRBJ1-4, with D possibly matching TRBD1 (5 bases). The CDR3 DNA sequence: TGTGCTAGTGGTTGTGGGGCTCTAAGTGAAAAACTGTTTTTT. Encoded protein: CASGCGALSEKLFF.